These 29 T cell receptor beta chains originate from one sample sequenced in a study of PD-L1 blockade in urothelial cancer. Repertoires were generated with immunoSEQ multiplex PCR, while TCRdb's copy carries only in-frame clones and drops some. The sample contains tens of thousands of clones, 84% of which appear only once. Sequences were derived from PBMCs, sampled around atezolizumab (anti-PD-L1) treatment. These receptors were collected from a man between 65 and 85 years old with urothelial cancer.

J is TRBJ1-1 and V is TRBV11-1, with a possible D match to TRBD1 (5 bases). V was pared by 5 bases and J by 0 bases, with 10 bases between. The CDR3 is 14 residues long. Looked up from germline, CDR1 is SGHAT and CDR2 is FQDESV (reference sequence). Here the CDR3 DNA reads TGTGCCAGCAGCCGGGGGACGGTGAACACTGAAGCTTTCTTT. Translated, it gives CASSRGTVNTEAFF. The full variable domain, its missing parts supplied by reference TRBV11-1 and TRBJ1-1, is EAEVAQSPRYKITEKSQAVAFWCDPISGHATLYWYRQILGQGPELLVQFQDESVVDDSQLPKDRFSAERLKGVDSTLKIQPAELGDSAMYLCASSRGTVNTEAFFGQGTRLTVV.

This clone was observed once. The chain employs TRBV27 and TRBJ2-3; 13 bases fit TRBD2. The V gene end was trimmed by 1 base and the J gene end by 4 bases; junction bases not matched to a gene: 8. The V gene's germline CDR1 is MNHEY and CDR2 SMNVEV (reference sequence). The CDR3 has 18 amino acids. The CDR3 DNA sequence: TGTGCCAGCAGTTTATACACTCGGACTAGCGGGAGCTCAGATACGCAGTATTTT. Translation gives CASSLYTRTSGSSDTQYF.

The chain couples TRBV27 to TRBJ2-1, with a weak D call TRBD1 (6 bases). Per germline, CDR1 MNHEY and CDR2 SMNVEV (reference sequence). The CDR3 has 17 residues. V lost 0 bases, J lost 5 bases, and 17 bases lay in between. DNA of the CDR3: TGTGCCAGCAGTTTATCTAGGGGAGAGGGGGTTAACAATGAGCAGTTCTTC. Amino acid sequence: CASSLSRGEGVNNEQFF.

This clone was seen just once. The chain uses TRBV7-2 and TRBJ2-1; D may be TRBD2 (6 bases). Germline-derived CDR1 and CDR2 are SGHTA and FQGNSA. This CDR3 region has 15 residues. Trimming cost V 1 base and J 4 bases, with 11 bases left between them. The CDR3 protein is CASSLGGDLYNEQFF. The DNA of the CDR3 is TGTGCCAGCAGCTTAGGCGGGGATTTATACAATGAGCAGTTCTTC.

This clone was counted only a few times. The V and J genes are TRBV5-6 and TRBJ2-5; TRBD1 is a possible D gene (6 bases). CDR1 SGHDT and CDR2 YYEEEE come from the germline V gene. CDR3 length: 15 residues. Trimming took off 3 bases at V and 3 bases at J, with 15 bases between the two ends. For the CDR3, the DNA is TGTGCCAGCAGCTACCCGACAGGCGGTAAAGAGACCCAGTACTTC. It codes for CASSYPTGGKETQYF.

This chain uses TRBV10-3 with TRBJ1-5; TRBD1 aligns across 8 bases. V trimming: 4 bases; J trimming: 4 bases; junction bases outside the gene matches: 15. Per the germline V gene, CDR1 is ENHRY and CDR2 is SYGVKD. This CDR3 region has 18 residues. The CDR3 loop reads CAISGGDSGQGGNQPQHF. For the CDR3, the DNA is TGTGCCATCAGTGGCGGGGACTCCGGACAGGGTGGGAATCAGCCCCAGCATTTT.

This chain uses TRBV4-2 with TRBJ2-1; TRBD2 matches 16 bases. The CDR3 sequence is 20 residues long. CDR1 and CDR2 (germline): LGHNA, YNFKEQ. V lost 3 bases to trimming and J lost 2 bases; unmatched junction nucleotides: 10. The CDR3 is CASSHPSGTSGRATYNEQFF. The CDR3 nucleotides read TGTGCCAGCAGCCATCCGTCCGGGACTAGCGGGAGGGCTACCTACAATGAGCAGTTCTTC.

This clone occurred once. The rearrangement uses TRBV4-1 and TRBJ1-5; possibly TRBD1 for D (5 bases). The germline CDR1 and CDR2 sequences are MGHRA and YSYEKL. Trimming shortened V by 4 bases and J by 6 bases, and 19 bases separated the two germline ends. The CDR3 length is 16 residues. CDR3 amino acids: CASSPLGGRGSQPQHF. DNA of the CDR3: TGCGCCAGCAGCCCTCTTGGGGGGAGAGGGTCTCAGCCCCAGCATTTT.

This chain links TRBV19 with TRBJ2-2, with 7 bases lining up with TRBD1. CDR3 length: 17 amino acids. V lost 4 bases, J lost 3 bases, and 11 bases stayed unmatched. Germline V gene data show CDR1 as LNHDA and CDR2 as SQIVND (reference sequence). In nucleotides, the CDR3 is TGTGCCAGTAGTAAAGATGGAACAGGGGCCTACACCGGGGAGCTGTTTTTT. Translation: CASSKDGTGAYTGELFF.

The chain uses TRBV19 and TRBJ1-3, with TRBD1 as a possible D gene (6 bases). V gave up 8 bases and J gave up 0 bases, with 14 bases separating them. CDR1 is LNHDA and CDR2 is SQIVND in the germline V gene (reference sequence). The CDR3 runs to 15 residues. CDR3 residues: CASGRGQASGNTIYF. The CDR3 region has the DNA TGTGCCAGTGGTCGGGGACAAGCCTCTGGAAACACCATATATTTT.

The gene calls are TRBV7-2 and TRBJ2-3; 12 bases line up with TRBD2. The ends lost 5 bases at V and 0 bases at J; junction bases unmatched: 6. This CDR3 has 17 amino acids. Germline V gene lookup returns CDR1 SGHTA and CDR2 FQGNSA. CDR3 sequence (DNA): TGTGCCAGCAGCCCAAGACTAGCGGGAGAGAGCACAGATACGCAGTATTTT. Amino acid sequence: CASSPRLAGESTDTQYF.

A note on this clone: The junction does not match germline at one end; this may be a read error. The chain is built from TRBV5-1 and TRBJ2-7, with 10 nucleotides matching TRBD1. This CDR3 region has 15 residues. Germline CDR1 SGHRS, CDR2 YFSETQ. The DNA of the CDR3 is TGCGCCAGCAGTTTGGACGGGACAGGGGCCTACGAGCAGTACTTC. It encodes CASSLDGTGAYEQYF.

The chain uses TRBV28 and TRBJ2-7; TRBD1 might be the D (6 bases). V shed 5 bases and J shed 1 base, with 9 bases lying between them. The CDR3 spans 13 residues. In germline, CDR1 is MDHEN, CDR2 SYDVKM. The CDR3 DNA is TGTGCCAGCAGTCCCGGACAGTCCTACGAGCAGTACTTC. Protein sequence: CASSPGQSYEQYF.

V is TRBV10-2 and J is TRBJ2-1; no clear D gene. Trimming shortened V by 0 bases and J by 7 bases, and 7 bases separated the two germline ends. This CDR3 is built from 13 residues. Per germline, CDR1 WSHSY and CDR2 SAAADI. As DNA, the CDR3 is TGCGCCAGCAGTGAGTCTAGAAGAAATGAGCAGTTCTTC. Protein: CASSESRRNEQFF.

V gene TRBV7-9 combines with J gene TRBJ2-7; 8 bases fit TRBD1. V lost 5 bases, J lost 4 bases, and 7 bases stayed unmatched. In germline, CDR1 is SEHNR, CDR2 FQNEAQ (reference sequence). The CDR3 spans 14 residues. The CDR3: CASSAGTGVYEQYF. In DNA form, the CDR3 reads TGTGCCAGCAGCGCCGGGACAGGCGTGTACGAGCAGTACTTC.

In its sample, this clone was seen once. The genes are TRBV11-2 and TRBJ2-3, with D perhaps TRBD2 (6 bases). This CDR3 has 18 amino acids. Trimming took 4 bases from V and 6 from J, leaving 26 bases between them. CDR1 SGHAT and CDR2 FQNNGV come from the germline V gene. Here the CDR3 reads CASSWVRDSRGKGDTQYF. CDR3 DNA sequence: TGTGCCAGCAGCTGGGTACGGGACTCTCGAGGGAAGGGGGATACGCAGTATTTT.

The chain employs TRBV5-4 and TRBJ2-1; 10 bases match TRBD2. With V trimmed by 4 bases and J by 6 bases, 7 bases remained unmatched. CDR3 size: 15 residues. The V gene's germline CDR1 is SGHNT and CDR2 YYREEE (reference sequence). Written as DNA, the CDR3 is TGTGCCAGCAGCAAAGGACTAGCGGTATCCAATGAGCAGTTCTTC. Translating it yields CASSKGLAVSNEQFF.

DNA of the CDR3: TGTGCCAGCAGCTTAGATCCGGTCTTACCCTACGAGCAGTACTTC. Translating it yields CASSLDPVLPYEQYF. The chain links TRBV11-2 to TRBJ2-7; the D is unclear. This CDR3 has 15 amino acids. The V and J ends lost 0 bases and 2 bases respectively, with 11 bases between them. CDR1 SGHAT and CDR2 FQNNGV come from the germline V gene.

The chain combines TRBV5-1 with TRBJ1-1; 8 nucleotides match TRBD1. With 7 bases clipped from V and 5 bases from J, the junction kept 7 bases outside the gene matches. The CDR3 covers 13 residues. Germline lookup yields CDR1 SGHRS and CDR2 YFSETQ. The CDR3 DNA reads as TGCGCCAGCTTGGACAGGGAGGAAACTGAAGCTTTCTTT. Translation: CASLDREETEAFF. Looking up the rest from reference TRBV5-1 and TRBJ1-1 gives the full variable domain: KAGVTQTPRYLIKTRGQQVTLSCSPISGHRSVSWYQQTPGQGLQFLFEYFSETQRNKGNFPGRFSGRQFSNSRSEMNVSTLELGDSALYLCASLDREETEAFFGQGTRLTVV.

This clone was found once. This chain links TRBV19 with TRBJ2-7, with 14 bases fitting TRBD2. The ends lost 5 bases at V and 9 bases at J; junction bases unmatched: 15. Germline CDR1 LNHDA, CDR2 SQIVND (reference sequence). This CDR3 contains 17 residues. As DNA, the CDR3 is TGTGCCAGTAGTCTCGGACTAGCGGGAGGTCCCCCCCGCGTGCAGTACTTC. Translated, it gives CASSLGLAGGPPRVQYF.

The chain recombines TRBV4-2 with TRBJ2-1; 10 bases match TRBD2. The CDR3 contains 14 residues. The V and J ends lost 1 base and 15 bases, in that order; junction bases with no gene match: 9. Germline V gene data show CDR1 as LGHNA and CDR2 as YNFKEQ. The CDR3 here is CASSQGPSGSLRFF. DNA of the CDR3: TGTGCCAGCAGCCAAGGGCCTAGCGGGAGTTTACGGTTCTTC.

The rearrangement joins TRBV28 to TRBJ1-3; D ambiguous. From germline, CDR1 is MDHEN and CDR2 SYDVKM. V gave up 5 bases and J gave up 0 bases, with 11 bases separating them. The CDR3 contains 15 residues. CDR3 sequence reads: CASSDRSDSGNTIYF. DNA for the CDR3: TGTGCCAGCAGTGATAGGAGTGACTCTGGAAACACCATATATTTT.

The chain has TRBV19 and TRBJ2-1; D possibly corresponds to TRBD2 (5 bases). This CDR3 contains 14 residues. Trimming removed 1 base from V and 7 bases from J, with 11 bases in between. Germline V gene data show CDR1 as LNHDA and CDR2 as SQIVND (reference sequence). CDR3 residues: CASSIAERSNEQFF. CDR3 DNA sequence: TGTGCCAGTAGTATAGCGGAGCGGAGTAATGAGCAGTTCTTC.

This clone was recorded a few times. V gene TRBV7-9 combines with J gene TRBJ1-1, with 9 bases lining up with TRBD1. Looked up from germline, CDR1 is SEHNR and CDR2 is FQNEAQ (reference sequence). J lost 1 base, V lost 5 bases, and 17 bases had no gene match. This CDR3 has 19 amino acids. The CDR3 DNA sequence: TGTGCCAGCAGCCCGAACCTCAGGACAGGGGTCCCTTGGAACACTGAAGCTTTCTTT. As protein: CASSPNLRTGVPWNTEAFF.

The chain uses TRBV2 and TRBJ1-2; tentative D call: TRBD1 (5 bases). Trimming stripped 11 bases from V and 4 bases from J, with 14 bases between. The CDR3 has 12 amino acids. Germline CDR1 SNHLY, CDR2 FYNNEI. The chain's CDR3 is CARAGVGYGYTF. The CDR3 DNA reads TGTGCCCGTGCGGGGGTAGGCTATGGCTACACCTTC.

This rearrangement joins TRBV28 to TRBJ1-2; TRBD1 agrees at 9 bases. Germline V lookup: CDR1 MDHEN, CDR2 SYDVKM. The CDR3 has 14 residues. V trimming: 4 bases; J trimming: 2 bases; junction bases outside the gene matches: 2. The CDR3 coding sequence is TGTGCCAGCAGTTCCGGGACAGGGAACTATGGCTACACCTTC. It yields the protein CASSSGTGNYGYTF.

This sequence joins TRBV10-1 and TRBJ1-2; 7 positions agree with TRBD1. Germline values: CDR1 WNHNN, CDR2 SYGVQD (reference sequence). V lost 6 bases to trimming and J lost 2 bases; unmatched junction nucleotides: 3. The CDR3 consists of 13 residues. As DNA, the CDR3 is TGCGCCAGCAGCCCGGACAGGAACTATGGCTACACCTTC. Its protein product is CASSPDRNYGYTF.

This clone was seen a handful of times. The chain uses TRBV28 and TRBJ2-1; 9 positions agree with TRBD1. Unmatched junction bases numbered 10, after V lost 5 bases and J lost 14 bases. The length of the CDR3 is 13 residues. In germline, CDR1 is MDHEN, CDR2 SYDVKM. The CDR3 DNA follows: TGTGCCAGCAGTATGTATGGGACAGGGTTTAAGTTCTTC. It specifies CASSMYGTGFKFF.

The genes are TRBV18 and TRBJ2-7, with 9 positions matching TRBD1. The junction had 3 bases not matched to a gene; V was cut back by 1 base and J by 5 bases. The CDR3 sequence is 14 residues long. The V gene's germline CDR1 is KGHSH and CDR2 LQKENI. CDR3 in amino acids: CASSPRQGDHEQYF. CDR3 bases: TGTGCCAGCTCACCACGACAGGGGGACCACGAGCAGTACTTC.